The T cell receptor beta chain described here comes from a study of CD8 T cells in ankylosing spondylitis. Preparation of TCR beta libraries was done by quantitative 5'-RACE with molecular barcodes. TCRdb used MiXCR to reprocess the 5' RACE reads, holding one entry per CDR3 protein. The sample records tens of thousands of distinct CDR3 sequences, roughly 3% being singletons. This clonotype was detected ten times or more. J gave up 2 bases and V 4 bases, and 6 bases lay outside the gene matches. The germline V gene has CDR1 SGDLS and CDR2 YYNGEE. CDR3 length equals 15 residues. This chain uses TRBV9 with TRBJ2-5; 9 bases are a match to TRBD1. Material for sequencing was blood, either unsorted or a sorted T cell fraction (not recorded which). This sequence originates from a male donor with ankylosing spondylitis or in good health (not recorded which). The CDR3 region is CASSPPGQGQETQYF. The CDR3 nucleotides are TGTGCCAGCAGCCCACCGGGACAGGGTCAAGAGACCCAGTACTTC. The whole variable domain, remainder taken from reference TRBV9 and TRBJ2-5, is DSGVTQTPKHLITATGQRVTLRCSPRSGDLSVYWYQQSLDQGLQFLIQYYNGEERAKGNILERFSAQQFPDLHSELNLSSLELGDSALYFCASSPPGQGQETQYFGPGTRLLVL.